This is a list of T cell receptor beta chains from one sample in a study of blood T cell repertoires in COVID-19. TCRdb's copy holds only in-frame clones and misses some; the assay was immunoSEQ multiplex PCR. The sample yields about 140,000 clones, roughly 75% seen once. The source material was PBMCs or T cells enriched from blood (not recorded which). These receptors all stem from a woman in her fifties or sixties who had recovered from COVID-19. CDR3s include the opening cysteine and the closing phenylalanine or tryptophan. Fields, in order: clone size, V gene, J gene, D gene, CDR3 protein, CDR3 DNA. D genes are given only for firm matches. The listing skips clone size in some rows; elsewhere it reads once, few, many or a size class.

>NA|TRBV24-1|TRBJ2-1|TRBD2
CATSDWFGGADEQFF
TGTGCCACCAGTGATTGGTTCGGGGGGGCGGACGAGCAGTTCTTC
>NA|TRBV12-5|TRBJ2-3|TRBD1
CASGATGLDTQYF
TGTGCTAGTGGTGCGACAGGGCTGGATACGCAGTATTTT
>NA|TRBV23-1|TRBJ1-2|NA
CASPEDGYTF
TGCGCCAGCCCGGAGGATGGCTACACCTTC
>NA|TRBV7-9|TRBJ1-1|NA
CASTLMGGEAFF
TGTGCCAGCACTCTCATGGGGGGGGAAGCTTTCTTT
>NA|TRBV5-8|TRBJ1-2|TRBD1
CASSPRTGSWDGYTF
TGTGCCAGCAGCCCCCGGACAGGTTCTTGGGATGGCTACACCTTC
>NA|TRBV5-6|TRBJ1-1|NA
CASSFRDSGGTEAFF
TGTGCCAGCAGCTTTAGGGATTCAGGAGGCACTGAAGCTTTCTTT
>NA|TRBV4-1|TRBJ1-6|NA
CASSGPPGDFYSPLHF
TGCGCCAGCAGCGGGCCGCCGGGGGATTTTTATTCACCCCTCCACTTT
>few|TRBV7-9|TRBJ2-1|NA
CASSSRDLSSYNEQFF
TGTGCCAGCAGCTCCCGGGATCTAAGCTCCTACAATGAGCAGTTCTTC
>NA|TRBV19|TRBJ1-4|NA
CASREGLDEKLFF
TGTGCCTCCCGAGAGGGACTTGATGAAAAACTGTTTTTT
>NA|TRBV7-2|TRBJ1-5|NA
CASSRGDQPQHF
TGTGCCAGCAGCCGGGGAGATCAGCCCCAGCATTTT
>NA|TRBV10-3|TRBJ1-4|NA
CAISEGAGANEKLFF
TGTGCCATCAGTGAGGGGGCAGGCGCTAATGAAAAACTGTTTTTT
>few|TRBV7-2|TRBJ2-7|TRBD2
CASSLVVLAGTSYEQYF
TGTGCCAGCAGCTTGGTTGTACTAGCGGGGACCTCCTACGAGCAGTACTTC
>NA|TRBV19|TRBJ1-2|NA
CASSALTAPAGGYTF
TGTGCCAGTAGTGCTCTTACTGCCCCGGCGGGTGGCTACACCTTC
>NA|TRBV5-1|TRBJ1-1|NA
CASSLSGQKVLNTEAFF
TGCGCCAGCAGCTTGTCTGGACAGAAAGTCCTGAACACTGAAGCTTTCTTT
>NA|TRBV5-5|TRBJ1-6|NA
CASSLEGDSYNSPLHF
TGTGCCAGCAGCTTGGAAGGGGATAGTTATAATTCACCCCTCCACTTT
>NA|TRBV7-8|TRBJ1-2|NA
CASSFDSIYGYTF
TGTGCCAGCAGTTTCGACAGCATCTATGGCTACACCTTC
>once|TRBV7-2|TRBJ1-1|NA
CASSLHAGNTEAFF
TGTGCCAGCAGCTTACATGCAGGGAACACTGAAGCTTTCTTT
>NA|TRBV5-1|TRBJ1-4|TRBD1
CASSSTGGSEKLFF
TGCGCCAGCAGCTCAACAGGGGGGTCTGAAAAACTGTTTTTT
>few|TRBV14|TRBJ1-1|NA
CASSQDKFGEGYTEAFF
TGTGCCAGCAGCCAAGATAAGTTCGGGGAGGGGTACACTGAAGCTTTCTTT
>NA|TRBV2|TRBJ2-3|TRBD1
CASKATGGRDTQYF
TGTGCCAGCAAAGCGACAGGGGGCCGAGATACGCAGTATTTT
>NA|TRBV6-5|TRBJ2-4|TRBD1
CASSYSRGRENIQYF
TGTGCCAGCAGTTACTCAAGGGGGCGCGAAAACATTCAGTACTTC
>NA|TRBV5-5|TRBJ1-2|TRBD1
CASSSLRDRGDYGYTF
TGTGCCAGCAGCTCCCTAAGGGACAGGGGTGACTATGGCTACACCTTC
>NA|TRBV7-9|TRBJ1-2|NA
CASSLVAGDGGYTF
TGTGCCAGCAGCTTAGTAGCGGGAGATGGAGGCTACACCTTC
>NA|TRBV15|TRBJ2-1|NA
CATSRDGASLIGNEQFF
TGTGCCACCAGCAGAGATGGAGCTAGCCTAATCGGCAATGAGCAGTTCTTC
>NA|TRBV6-1|TRBJ1-2|NA
CASSELFSSMGYTF
TGTGCCAGCAGTGAATTGTTTAGTTCGATGGGCTACACCTTC
>NA|TRBV7-2|TRBJ1-1|NA
CASSPQTGDTEAFF
TGTGCCAGCAGCCCCCAGACCGGGGACACTGAAGCTTTCTTT
>NA|TRBV6-5|TRBJ1-5|NA
CASSPTGSSNQPQHF
TGTGCCAGCAGCCCAACAGGGTCAAGCAATCAGCCCCAGCATTTT
>NA|TRBV27|TRBJ2-7|NA
CASSPRTGSYEQYF
TGTGCCAGCAGTCCTCGGACGGGGTCCTACGAGCAGTACTTC
>once|TRBV6-5|TRBJ2-3|TRBD1
CASRDRGRTDTQYF
TGTGCCAGCCGAGACAGGGGGCGCACAGATACGCAGTATTTT
>NA|TRBV30|TRBJ1-4|NA
CAWSVPQGPNEKLFF
TGTGCCTGGAGTGTACCCCAGGGCCCTAATGAAAAACTGTTTTTT
>NA|TRBV3-1/TRBV3-2|TRBJ2-7|TRBD2
CASSHSGGGYEQYF
TGTGCCAGCAGCCACTCCGGGGGGGGCTACGAGCAGTACTTC
>NA|TRBV3-1/TRBV3-2|TRBJ2-3|TRBD2
CASSQAGLAFRTDTQYF
TGTGCCAGCAGCCAAGCGGGACTAGCATTTCGAACAGATACGCAGTATTTT
>NA|TRBV9|TRBJ1-1|NA
CASSVASGATEAFF
TGTGCCAGCAGCGTAGCTTCGGGAGCCACTGAAGCTTTCTTT
>NA|TRBV3-1/TRBV3-2|TRBJ2-1|TRBD2
CASSQGSGGYNEQFF
TGTGCCAGCAGCCAAGGAAGCGGGGGATACAATGAGCAGTTCTTC
>NA|TRBV10-1|TRBJ2-6|TRBD2
CASRDVAGGGGANVLTF
TGCGCCAGCAGAGACGTAGCGGGGGGTGGTGGGGCCAACGTCCTGACTTTC
>NA|TRBV3-1/TRBV3-2|TRBJ1-2|NA
CASSPQVRGYGYTF
TGTGCCAGCAGCCCACAGGTCCGAGGCTATGGCTACACCTTC
>NA|TRBV29-1|TRBJ1-4|NA
CSVGGGREKLFF
TGCAGCGTTGGGGGGGGTCGGGAAAAACTGTTTTTT
>NA|TRBV29-1|TRBJ1-5|NA
CSVAGTNSNQPQHF
TGCAGCGTTGCCGGAACTAATAGCAATCAGCCCCAGCATTTT
>NA|TRBV5-1|TRBJ2-4|NA
CASSPIREKNIQYF
TGCGCCAGCAGCCCCATTAGGGAGAAAAACATTCAGTACTTC
>few|TRBV2|TRBJ1-6|NA
CATPIAGGYNSPLHF
TGTGCCACCCCCATTGCGGGGGGCTATAATTCACCCCTCCACTTT